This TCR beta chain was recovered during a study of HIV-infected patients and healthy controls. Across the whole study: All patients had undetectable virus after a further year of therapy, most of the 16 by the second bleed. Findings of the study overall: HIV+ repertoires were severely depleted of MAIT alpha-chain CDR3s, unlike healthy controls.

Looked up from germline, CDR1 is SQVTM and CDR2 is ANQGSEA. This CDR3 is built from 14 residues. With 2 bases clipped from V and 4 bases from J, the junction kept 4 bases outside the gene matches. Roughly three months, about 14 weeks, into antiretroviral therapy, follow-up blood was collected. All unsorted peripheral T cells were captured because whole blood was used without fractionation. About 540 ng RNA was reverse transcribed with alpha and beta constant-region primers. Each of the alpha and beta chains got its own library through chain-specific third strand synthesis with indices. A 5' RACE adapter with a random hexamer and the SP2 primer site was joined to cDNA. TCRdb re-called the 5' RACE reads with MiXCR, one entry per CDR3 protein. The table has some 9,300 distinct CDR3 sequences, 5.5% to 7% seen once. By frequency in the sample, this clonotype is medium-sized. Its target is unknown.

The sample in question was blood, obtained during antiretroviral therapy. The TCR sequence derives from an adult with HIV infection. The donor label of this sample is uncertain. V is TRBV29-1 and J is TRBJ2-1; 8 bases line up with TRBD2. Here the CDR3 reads CSVENPSGYNEQFF. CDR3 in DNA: TGCAGCGTTGAAAACCCTAGCGGGTACAATGAGCAGTTCTTC.